The 14 T cell receptor beta chains presented below share a single source sample, sequenced in a study of cytomegalovirus exposure and HLA in healthy donors. PCR amplification relied on 60 Vbeta primers (plus 13 Jbeta primers). Data came from immunoSEQ multiplex PCR; TCRdb stores just in-frame clones and leaves some out. Among roughly 93,000 clones, roughly 70% were seen once, and the ten largest hold less than 2%. Input material: PBMCs. Every receptor here comes from a male donor in good health and CMV-seronegative.

The chain recombines TRBV4-2 with TRBJ2-1; 9 bases match TRBD2. The CDR3 is 14 amino acids. V shed 4 bases, J shed 6 bases, and the junction held 4 bases outside the gene matches. Germline V CDR1 and CDR2: LGHNA, YNFKEQ. The DNA for the CDR3 is TGTGCCAGCAGCCCAGAGACTAGCGGCAATGAGCAGTTCTTC. Protein product: CASSPETSGNEQFF.

The chain has TRBV5-6 and TRBJ2-1, with 11 bases aligning to TRBD2. The junction had 12 bases not matched to a gene; V was cut back by 2 bases and J by 2 bases. CDR3 length: 19 residues. Germline CDR1 and CDR2: SGHDT and YYEEEE. The CDR3 bases are TGTGCCAGCAGCTTACCGGGACTAGCGGTTGCAGAAGCCTACAATGAGCAGTTCTTC. Amino acids: CASSLPGLAVAEAYNEQFF.

The rearrangement joins TRBV25-1 to TRBJ1-5; TRBD1 might be the D (6 bases). Trimming cost V 1 base and J 2 bases, with 12 bases left between them. The CDR3 consists of 16 residues. CDR1 is MGHDK, CDR2 SYGVNS, per germline. The CDR3 DNA reads as TGTGCCAGCAGTGAATGGGGGGGCCTGGGCAATCAGCCCCAGCATTTT. It is translated as CASSEWGGLGNQPQHF.

V gene TRBV28 combines with J gene TRBJ1-1; TRBD1 matches 8 bases. The CDR3 length is 15 residues. The germline V gene encodes CDR1 MDHEN and CDR2 SYDVKM. The V gene end was trimmed by 7 bases and the J gene end by 1 base; junction bases not matched to a gene: 8. CDR3 in amino acids: CASNRQGTSNTEAFF. The DNA of the CDR3 is TGTGCCAGCAACCGACAGGGGACCTCGAACACTGAAGCTTTCTTT.

CDR3 in amino acids: CASSLTGALGQFF. CDR3 bases: TGTGCCAGCAGCTTAACAGGGGCGCTCGGGCAGTTCTTC. The J gene is TRBJ2-1, the V gene TRBV11-3; 7 bases align to TRBD1. CDR1 and CDR2 (germline): SGHNT, YENEEA. V shed 2 bases and J 12 bases; nucleotides not matched to a gene: 7. The CDR3 is made up of 13 amino acids.

This clone was counted a single time. This chain links TRBV4-3 with TRBJ2-5, with TRBD2 as a possible D gene (5 bases). The CDR3 spans 13 residues. With 1 base removed from V and 5 bases from J, the gap between germline ends came to 8 bases. Germline CDR1 and CDR2: LGHNA and YSLEER. The CDR3 loop reads CASSQGERETQYF. The CDR3 bases are TGCGCCAGCAGCCAAGGAGAGCGGGAGACCCAGTACTTC.

The table lists this clone with a count of one. The genes are TRBV7-3 and TRBJ1-1, with a possible D match to TRBD1 (6 bases). The germline gives CDR1 SGHTA, CDR2 FQGTGA. The CDR3 runs to 14 residues. The ends were cut back, 5 bases at V and 1 base at J, with 11 bases in the middle. CDR3 DNA sequence: TGTGCCAGCAGCCTAGCAGGGGAGAACACTGAAGCTTTCTTT. This codes for CASSLAGENTEAFF.

V and J are TRBV25-1 and TRBJ2-1; the match to TRBD2 covers 7 bases. The CDR3 extends over 15 amino acids. V dropped 1 base and J dropped 4; count of bases not matched to a gene: 4. Germline V gene sequence: CDR1 MGHDK, CDR2 SYGVNS. The CDR3 region has the DNA TGTGCCAGCAGTGAATGGGGACTAACTTACAATGAGCAGTTCTTC. Translating gives CASSEWGLTYNEQFF.

The chain joins TRBV27 to TRBJ1-1, with 7 bases lining up with TRBD1. The CDR3 spans 18 residues. Per the germline V gene, CDR1 is MNHEY and CDR2 is SMNVEV (reference sequence). With V trimmed by 1 base and J by 1 base, 12 bases remained unmatched. CDR3: CASSLLPPTGAQNTEAFF. The CDR3 nucleotides are TGTGCCAGCAGTTTATTACCGCCTACAGGGGCCCAGAACACTGAAGCTTTCTTT.

The gene calls are TRBV9 and TRBJ2-3; D is unresolved. CDR3 length: 14 amino acids. Germline V lookup: CDR1 SGDLS, CDR2 YYNGEE. V lost 4 bases and J 0 bases, leaving 9 bases between the germline ends. The CDR3 DNA reads TGTGCCAGCAGCCCCTTCTCTAGCACAGATACGCAGTATTTT. Translating gives CASSPFSSTDTQYF.

This clone was seen a handful of times. V is TRBV6-4 and J is TRBJ1-1; D ambiguous. V was pared by 9 bases and J by 9 bases, with 8 bases between. Germline V gene data show CDR1 as MRHNA and CDR2 as SNTAGT. The CDR3 loop spans 9 amino acids. The CDR3, as DNA: TGTGCCAGATTCATCCAAGCTTTCTTT. Translation: CARFIQAFF.

This clone was recorded only once. V usage is TRBV5-5 and J usage is TRBJ1-5; D gene unclear. Between the trimmed V and J ends, which lost 0 bases and 9 bases, there was a span of 7 bases. This CDR3 comprises 12 residues. Germline V gene lookup returns CDR1 SGHKS and CDR2 YYEKEE (reference sequence). CDR3: CASSLGVRPQHF. DNA of the CDR3: TGTGCCAGCAGCTTGGGCGTGCGGCCCCAGCATTTT.

The chain employs TRBV19 and TRBJ2-1; 7 bases align to TRBD2. V lost 5 bases, J lost 4 bases, and 8 bases stayed unmatched. Germline V gives CDR1 LNHDA, CDR2 SQIVND (reference sequence). The CDR3 totals 15 residues. Here the CDR3 DNA reads TGTGCCAGTAGTTCCCGGACTAGTCGGTACAATGAGCAGTTCTTC. Amino acid sequence: CASSSRTSRYNEQFF. The full variable domain, in which reference TRBV19 and TRBJ2-1 provide the parts outside the CDR3, is DGGITQSPKYLFRKEGQNVTLSCEQNLNHDAMYWYRQDPGQGLRLIYYSQIVNDFQKGDIAEGYSVSREKKESFPLTVTSAQKNPTAFYLCASSSRTSRYNEQFFGPGTRLTVL.

V gene TRBV27 combines with J gene TRBJ2-3, with 10 positions matching TRBD2. The trim removed 8 bases at V and 1 base at J, leaving 0 bases unmatched. The CDR3 is 13 residues long. Germline V gives CDR1 MNHEY, CDR2 SMNVEV (reference sequence). In nucleotides, the CDR3 is TGTGCCAGCGGACTAGCGGGCACAGATACGCAGTATTTT. Translated, it gives CASGLAGTDTQYF.